These T cell receptor beta chains were read from a single sample in a study of cytomegalovirus exposure and HLA in healthy donors. Generated by immunoSEQ multiplex PCR, the TCRdb table keeps only in-frame clones and is missing some. This sample's table has roughly 140,000 clones. Sequencing was carried out using PBMCs. The source is a man in his forties or fifties in good health and CMV-seronegative. Each CDR3 is given with its conserved first and last residue. A D gene is named only where the DNA matches it firmly.

j_gene: TRBJ2-7; d_gene: -; v_gene: TRBV15; CDR3nt: TGTGCCACCAGCAGAGGTGGAACAGGGATCAGCAACGAGCAGTACTTC; CDR3aa: CATSRGGTGISNEQYF
j_gene: TRBJ1-5; d_gene: TRBD1; v_gene: TRBV10-3; CDR3nt: TGTGCCATCAGTGGGGGACAGGGGGATCAGCCCCAGCATTTT; CDR3aa: CAISGGQGDQPQHF
j_gene: TRBJ2-1; d_gene: -; v_gene: TRBV9; CDR3nt: TGTGCCAGCAGCTCGCGGACTTCTAATGAGCAGTTCTTC; CDR3aa: CASSSRTSNEQFF
j_gene: TRBJ2-1; d_gene: -; v_gene: TRBV11-2; CDR3nt: TGTGCCAGCAGCTTAGATTGGGCGGGGGCGATTAATGAGCAGTTCTTC; CDR3aa: CASSLDWAGAINEQFF
j_gene: TRBJ2-7; d_gene: TRBD1; v_gene: TRBV6-5; CDR3nt: TGTGCCAGCAGTGAACAGGGGTTCGAGCAGTACTTC; CDR3aa: CASSEQGFEQYF
j_gene: TRBJ2-3; d_gene: TRBD2; v_gene: TRBV7-2; CDR3nt: TGTGCCAGCAGCTTAGGGACTAGCGGGGGGGAATATTTT; CDR3aa: CASSLGTSGGEYF
j_gene: TRBJ2-3; d_gene: TRBD1; v_gene: TRBV18; CDR3nt: TGTGCCAGCTCACCATTCGGACAGGGGTCAGATACGCAGTATTTT; CDR3aa: CASSPFGQGSDTQYF
j_gene: TRBJ1-6; d_gene: TRBD1; v_gene: TRBV11-1; CDR3nt: TGTGCCAGCAGCCCCGACAGGGGAGCTTCACCCCTCCACTTT; CDR3aa: CASSPDRGASPLHF
j_gene: TRBJ2-3; d_gene: -; v_gene: TRBV5-1; CDR3nt: TGCGCCAGCAGCTCGAGCGTGTGGACAGATACGCAGTATTTT; CDR3aa: CASSSSVWTDTQYF
j_gene: TRBJ1-1; d_gene: -; v_gene: TRBV11-3; CDR3nt: TGTGCCAGCAGCCCCGGGGGAGTGTTCACTGAAGCTTTCTTT; CDR3aa: CASSPGGVFTEAFF
j_gene: TRBJ1-5; d_gene: -; v_gene: TRBV7-3; CDR3nt: TGTGCCAGCAGCGTCCGGGACTCCGCGGGGGGCAATCAGCCCCAGCATTTT; CDR3aa: CASSVRDSAGGNQPQHF
j_gene: TRBJ1-5; d_gene: -; v_gene: TRBV4-2; CDR3nt: TGTGCCAGCAGCCAGGAGGGGCAGCCCCAGCATTTT; CDR3aa: CASSQEGQPQHF
j_gene: TRBJ2-3; d_gene: -; v_gene: TRBV7-9; CDR3nt: TGTGCCAGCAGCACTCCCTACGCAGATACGCAGTATTTT; CDR3aa: CASSTPYADTQYF
j_gene: TRBJ2-1; d_gene: -; v_gene: TRBV4-2; CDR3nt: TGTGCCAGCAGCCAAGATTCTAACTCCTACAATGAGCAGTTCTTC; CDR3aa: CASSQDSNSYNEQFF
j_gene: TRBJ2-7; d_gene: -; v_gene: TRBV9; CDR3nt: TGTGCCAGCAGCCCCTATGAGATTATCTACGAGCAGTACTTC; CDR3aa: CASSPYEIIYEQYF
j_gene: TRBJ2-5; d_gene: -; v_gene: TRBV6-5; CDR3nt: TGTGCCAGCAGCACGACTGTGCAAGAGACCCAGTACTTC; CDR3aa: CASSTTVQETQYF
j_gene: TRBJ2-5; d_gene: -; v_gene: TRBV5-4; CDR3nt: TGTGCCAGCAGCACGCCACAGGGGGGGGAAGGAGAGACCCAGTACTTC; CDR3aa: CASSTPQGGEGETQYF
j_gene: TRBJ2-5; d_gene: -; v_gene: TRBV28; CDR3nt: TGTGCCAGCAGTCAATACCCTAAGGACAGTGGAGAGACCCAGTACTTC; CDR3aa: CASSQYPKDSGETQYF
j_gene: TRBJ1-1; d_gene: -; v_gene: TRBV4-2; CDR3nt: TGTGCCAGCAGCCAAGAAAGGGGAAACACTGAAGCTTTCTTT; CDR3aa: CASSQERGNTEAFF
j_gene: TRBJ1-4; d_gene: -; v_gene: TRBV4-3; CDR3nt: TGCGCCAGCAGCCAAGATCTTAGTGAAAAACTGTTTTTT; CDR3aa: CASSQDLSEKLFF
j_gene: TRBJ1-6; d_gene: -; v_gene: TRBV5-4; CDR3nt: TGTGCCAGCAGCTCGGGAGATTCACCCCTCCACTTT; CDR3aa: CASSSGDSPLHF
j_gene: TRBJ1-2; d_gene: -; v_gene: TRBV4-3; CDR3nt: TGCGCCAGCAGCCAAGTCGGAGGGGCGAGTGGCTACACCTTC; CDR3aa: CASSQVGGASGYTF
j_gene: TRBJ2-7; d_gene: -; v_gene: TRBV4-3; CDR3nt: TGCGCCAGCAGCCAAGTGATAGCGGAGCATTACGAGCAGTACTTC; CDR3aa: CASSQVIAEHYEQYF
j_gene: TRBJ2-2; d_gene: -; v_gene: TRBV7-9; CDR3nt: TGTGCCAGCAGCTCCAAGAGTTCGAACACCGGGGAGCTGTTTTTT; CDR3aa: CASSSKSSNTGELFF
j_gene: TRBJ2-7; d_gene: -; v_gene: TRBV5-1; CDR3nt: TGCGCCAGCAACGGGGGTTCGGTAGACGAGCAGTACTTC; CDR3aa: CASNGGSVDEQYF
j_gene: TRBJ2-3; d_gene: TRBD1; v_gene: TRBV6-1; CDR3nt: TGTGCCACCAAGACAGGGAAAAGCACAGATACGCAGTATTTT; CDR3aa: CATKTGKSTDTQYF
j_gene: TRBJ1-1; d_gene: -; v_gene: TRBV6-5; CDR3nt: TGTGCCAGCACTTCGAAGAAGGGGGAGGCTTTCTTT; CDR3aa: CASTSKKGEAFF
j_gene: TRBJ2-7; d_gene: -; v_gene: TRBV19; CDR3nt: TGTGCCAGTAGTATAGATAGGGTTTCTACAGGCTACGAGCAGTACTTC; CDR3aa: CASSIDRVSTGYEQYF
j_gene: TRBJ1-4; d_gene: TRBD1; v_gene: TRBV7-9; CDR3nt: TGTGCCAGCAGCCGACAGGGGGCGATTGAAAAACTGTTTTTT; CDR3aa: CASSRQGAIEKLFF
j_gene: TRBJ1-2; d_gene: -; v_gene: TRBV5-1; CDR3nt: TGCGCCAGCAGCTTGGGACAGGCCGACTATGGCTACACCTTC; CDR3aa: CASSLGQADYGYTF
j_gene: TRBJ2-2; d_gene: TRBD2; v_gene: TRBV7-2; CDR3nt: TGTGCCAGCAGGGAAGGACTAGCAAACACCGGGGAGCTGTTTTTT; CDR3aa: CASREGLANTGELFF
j_gene: TRBJ2-5; d_gene: -; v_gene: TRBV27; CDR3nt: TGTGCCAGCAGTTTTATACCCAGGGGTGAGACCCAGTACTTC; CDR3aa: CASSFIPRGETQYF
j_gene: TRBJ2-7; d_gene: TRBD1; v_gene: TRBV2; CDR3nt: TGTGCCAGCACCCGAGACAGGGGAGACTACGAGCAGTACTTC; CDR3aa: CASTRDRGDYEQYF
j_gene: TRBJ1-3; d_gene: -; v_gene: TRBV7-2; CDR3nt: TGTGCCAGCAGCCTAGGGGTCAGGTCTGGAAACACCATATATTTT; CDR3aa: CASSLGVRSGNTIYF
j_gene: TRBJ1-1; d_gene: -; v_gene: TRBV19; CDR3nt: TGTGCCAGTAGCGGACGTAGGGGAAACACTGAAGCTTTCTTT; CDR3aa: CASSGRRGNTEAFF